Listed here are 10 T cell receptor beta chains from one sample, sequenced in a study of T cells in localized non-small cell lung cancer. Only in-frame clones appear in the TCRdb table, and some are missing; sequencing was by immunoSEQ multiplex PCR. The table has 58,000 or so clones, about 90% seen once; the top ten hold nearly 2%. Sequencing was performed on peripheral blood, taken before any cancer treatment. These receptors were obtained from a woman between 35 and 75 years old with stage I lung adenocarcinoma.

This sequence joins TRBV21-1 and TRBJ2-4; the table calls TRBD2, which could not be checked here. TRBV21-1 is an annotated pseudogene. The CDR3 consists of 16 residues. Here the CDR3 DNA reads TGTGCCAGCAGCAAAGAAGAGGGCAGAACCCTTAGCTTTCAGTACTTC. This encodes CASSKEEGRTLSFQYF.

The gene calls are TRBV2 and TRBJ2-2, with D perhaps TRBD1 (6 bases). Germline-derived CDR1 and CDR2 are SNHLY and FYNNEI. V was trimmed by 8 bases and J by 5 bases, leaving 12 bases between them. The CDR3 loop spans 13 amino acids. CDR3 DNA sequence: TGTGCCAGCGGCCCGAGGGGGACCGGGGAGCTGTTTTTT. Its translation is CASGPRGTGELFF. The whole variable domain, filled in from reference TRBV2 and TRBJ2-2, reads EPEVTQTPSHQVTQMGQEVILRCVPISNHLYFYWYRQILGQKVEFLVSFYNNEISEKSEIFDDQFSVERPDGSNFTLKIRSTKLEDSAMYFCASGPRGTGELFFGEGSRLTVL.

CDR3 sequence reads: CASSVGTRYNEQFF. The CDR3 DNA sequence: TGTGCCAGCAGCGTAGGGACTAGATACAATGAGCAGTTCTTC. V and J are TRBV9 and TRBJ2-1; 7 nucleotides match TRBD2. The germline gives CDR1 SGDLS, CDR2 YYNGEE. Trimming at V came to 0 bases and at J to 4 bases, leaving 1 base not matched to a gene. This CDR3 spans 14 amino acids.

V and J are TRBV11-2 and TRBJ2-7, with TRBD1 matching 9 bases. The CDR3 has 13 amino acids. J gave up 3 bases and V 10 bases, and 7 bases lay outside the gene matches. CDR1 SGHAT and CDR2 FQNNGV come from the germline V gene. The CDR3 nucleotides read TGTGCCACGCATGAGGGACAGGGCTACGAGCAGTACTTC. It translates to CATHEGQGYEQYF.

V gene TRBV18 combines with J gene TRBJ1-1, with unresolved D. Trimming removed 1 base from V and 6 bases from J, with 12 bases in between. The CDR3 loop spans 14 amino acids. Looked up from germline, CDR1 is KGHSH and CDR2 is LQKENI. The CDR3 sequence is CASSPQGGSPEAFF. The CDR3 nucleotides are TGTGCCAGCTCACCACAGGGAGGCAGCCCTGAAGCTTTCTTT.

The CDR3 bases are TGTGCCAGCAGTCCAAGGGGACGGGGGGCTGAAGCTTTCTTT. This sequence encodes CASSPRGRGAEAFF. This chain uses TRBV6-6 with TRBJ1-1; possibly TRBD1 for D (5 bases). V was clipped by 5 bases and J by 6 bases, with 16 bases between them. CDR1 and CDR2 (germline): MNHNY, SVGAGI (reference sequence). The CDR3 loop spans 14 amino acids.

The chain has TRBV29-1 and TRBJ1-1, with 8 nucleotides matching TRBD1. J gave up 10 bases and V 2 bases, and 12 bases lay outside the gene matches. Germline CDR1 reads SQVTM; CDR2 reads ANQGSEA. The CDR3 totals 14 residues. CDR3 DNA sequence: TGCAGCGTTGAAAAGGGGACAGGAAGATTTGCAGCTTTCTTT. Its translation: CSVEKGTGRFAAFF.

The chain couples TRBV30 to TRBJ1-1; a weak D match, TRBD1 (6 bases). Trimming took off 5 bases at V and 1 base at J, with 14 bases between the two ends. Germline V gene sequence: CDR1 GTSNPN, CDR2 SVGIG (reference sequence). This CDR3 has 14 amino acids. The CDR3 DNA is TGTGCCTGGGAAAAGGGGGGTGGGAACACTGAAGCTTTCTTT. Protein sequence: CAWEKGGGNTEAFF.

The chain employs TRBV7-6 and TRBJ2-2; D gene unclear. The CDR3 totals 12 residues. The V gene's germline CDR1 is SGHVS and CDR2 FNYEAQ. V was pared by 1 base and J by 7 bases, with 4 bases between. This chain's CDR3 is CASSLDGGELFF. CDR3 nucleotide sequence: TGTGCCAGCAGCTTAGACGGCGGGGAGCTGTTTTTT.

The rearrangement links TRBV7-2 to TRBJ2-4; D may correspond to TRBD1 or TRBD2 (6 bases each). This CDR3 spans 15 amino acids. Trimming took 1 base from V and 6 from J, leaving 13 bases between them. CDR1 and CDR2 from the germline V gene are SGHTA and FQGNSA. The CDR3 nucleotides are TGTGCCAGCAGCTTAGTCCGGGGGCAAGGAAACATTCAGTACTTC. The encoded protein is CASSLVRGQGNIQYF. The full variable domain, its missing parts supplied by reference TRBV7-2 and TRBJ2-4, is GAGVSQSPSNKVTEKGKDVELRCDPISGHTALYWYRQSLGQGLEFLIYFQGNSAPDKSGLPSDRFSAERTGGSVSTLTIQRTQQEDSAVYLCASSLVRGQGNIQYFGAGTRLSVL.